Listed below are T cell receptor beta chains from one sample, sequenced in a study of blood T cell repertoires in COVID-19. Clones were read by immunoSEQ multiplex PCR, and TCRdb kept only the in-frame ones, dropping some. The sample contains about 38,000 clones, 85% of which appear only once. Sequencing was carried out using peripheral blood. Source of these receptors: a man aged 50-59 years with active COVID-19. Each CDR3 is given with its conserved first and last residue. Each record gives: J gene, D gene, V gene, clone size, CDR3 protein, CDR3 DNA. A D gene is named only where the DNA matches it firmly. Size is omitted from some rows. Given values are once, few, many or a class for expanded clones.

J: TRBJ2-1
D: TRBD1
V: TRBV9
size: once
CDR3: CASNPTGGSYNEQFF
DNA: TGTGCCAGCAACCCGACAGGGGGAAGCTACAATGAGCAGTTCTTC

J: TRBJ1-2
D: .
V: TRBV14
size: once
CDR3: CASSRYNYGYTF
DNA: TGTGCCAGCAGCCGTTATAACTATGGCTACACCTTC

J: TRBJ2-5
D: .
V: TRBV28
size: .
CDR3: CASAPGNGETQYF
DNA: TGTGCCAGCGCGCCGGGGAATGGAGAGACCCAGTACTTC

J: TRBJ2-3
D: .
V: TRBV28
size: .
CDR3: CASSLGLTQIPLETTTDTQYF
DNA: TGTGCCAGCAGTTTAGGCTTAACTCAAATCCCTCTTGAGACTACCACAGATACGCAGTATTTT

J: TRBJ1-5
D: .
V: TRBV19
size: .
CDR3: CASSLQASSNQPQHF
DNA: TGTGCCAGTAGTCTTCAGGCTAGCAGCAATCAGCCCCAGCATTTT

J: TRBJ1-1
D: TRBD1
V: TRBV7-9
size: few
CDR3: CASSVRGQGASEAFF
DNA: TGTGCCAGCAGCGTGCGGGGACAGGGGGCTTCTGAAGCTTTCTTT

J: TRBJ2-5
D: TRBD2
V: TRBV19
size: few
CDR3: CASSRTSGSRETQYF
DNA: TGTGCCAGTAGTAGGACTAGCGGGTCGCGAGAGACCCAGTACTTC

J: TRBJ1-1
D: .
V: TRBV6-1
size: .
CDR3: CASSEAGREEAFF
DNA: TGTGCCAGCAGTGAAGCCGGGCGGGAGGAAGCTTTCTTT

J: TRBJ1-1
D: TRBD1
V: TRBV12-3/TRBV12-4
size: .
CDR3: CASTRQGNTEAFF
DNA: TGTGCCAGCACCAGACAGGGGAACACTGAAGCTTTCTTT

J: TRBJ2-7
D: TRBD2
V: TRBV5-6
size: .
CDR3: CASSLPRTSGGEVSYEQYF
DNA: TGTGCCAGCAGCTTGCCCCGTACTAGCGGGGGGGAAGTGTCCTACGAGCAGTACTTC

J: TRBJ2-5
D: .
V: TRBV6-5
size: .
CDR3: CASTQDPGYQETQYF
DNA: TGTGCCAGCACTCAGGACCCAGGGTACCAAGAGACCCAGTACTTC

J: TRBJ1-1
D: TRBD1
V: TRBV7-8
size: .
CDR3: CASSLEWTGLNTEAFF
DNA: TGTGCCAGCAGCTTAGAATGGACAGGCTTGAACACTGAAGCTTTCTTT

J: TRBJ2-7
D: TRBD1
V: TRBV27
size: .
CDR3: CASSFAGTGWYEQYF
DNA: TGTGCCAGCAGTTTCGCCGGGACAGGGTGGTACGAGCAGTACTTC

J: TRBJ1-6
D: TRBD1
V: TRBV5-5
size: .
CDR3: CASSFASGQGAGSPLHF
DNA: TGTGCCAGCAGCTTTGCCTCGGGACAGGGGGCAGGATCACCCCTCCACTTT

J: TRBJ2-5
D: .
V: TRBV6-6
size: .
CDR3: CASSPGQTSFQYF
DNA: TGTGCCAGCAGCCCAGGACAGACAAGCTTTCAGTACTTC

J: TRBJ2-1
D: .
V: TRBV2
size: .
CDR3: CASSELGPLAPYNEQFF
DNA: TGTGCCAGCAGTGAGTTAGGCCCCCTAGCCCCCTACAATGAGCAGTTCTTC

J: TRBJ1-2
D: .
V: TRBV5-1
size: .
CDR3: CASSLGREDYGYTF
DNA: TGCGCCAGCAGCTTGGGCAGGGAGGACTATGGCTACACCTTC

J: TRBJ1-1
D: .
V: TRBV5-4
size: .
CDR3: CASSDLQGIRAFF
DNA: TGTGCCAGCAGCGACCTTCAGGGGATCAGGGCTTTCTTT

J: TRBJ2-1
D: .
V: TRBV29-1
size: .
CDR3: CSVTEGYNEQFF
DNA: TGCAGCGTAACGGAGGGATACAATGAGCAGTTCTTC

J: TRBJ2-7
D: .
V: TRBV12-3/TRBV12-4
size: .
CDR3: CASSPGGYEQYF
DNA: TGTGCCAGCAGTCCGGGTGGCTACGAGCAGTACTTC

J: TRBJ2-5
D: TRBD2
V: TRBV5-1
size: .
CDR3: CASRGAGEQETQYF
DNA: TGCGCCAGCAGAGGGGCGGGGGAGCAAGAGACCCAGTACTTC

J: TRBJ2-3
D: TRBD2
V: TRBV6-4
size: .
CDR3: CASSDSISGGGADTQYF
DNA: TGTGCCAGCAGTGACTCGATCAGCGGGGGGGGAGCAGATACGCAGTATTTT

J: TRBJ2-7
D: TRBD2
V: TRBV5-5
size: .
CDR3: CASSPGGGASSYEQYF
DNA: TGTGCCAGCAGCCCGGGAGGGGGGGCCAGCTCCTACGAGCAGTACTTC

J: TRBJ2-3
D: .
V: TRBV27
size: .
CDR3: CASSAGGPLRDTQYF
DNA: TGTGCCAGCAGCGCAGGGGGGCCCCTGAGGGATACGCAGTATTTT

J: TRBJ2-7
D: .
V: TRBV4-1
size: .
CDR3: CASSQDLSPGVEQYF
DNA: TGCGCCAGCAGCCAAGACCTCTCTCCGGGGGTTGAGCAGTACTTC

J: TRBJ2-7
D: .
V: TRBV7-2
size: .
CDR3: CASSSVGGSYEQYF
DNA: TGTGCCAGCAGTTCCGTCGGGGGCTCCTACGAGCAGTACTTC

J: TRBJ2-2
D: TRBD1
V: TRBV11-3
size: .
CDR3: CASSYDPGTENTGELFF
DNA: TGTGCCAGCAGCTATGATCCCGGGACAGAGAACACCGGGGAGCTGTTTTTT

J: TRBJ1-1
D: TRBD1
V: TRBV4-1
size: .
CDR3: CASSQGPTGGADEAFF
DNA: TGCGCCAGCAGCCAAGGACCTACAGGGGGCGCCGATGAAGCTTTCTTT

J: TRBJ2-7
D: TRBD1
V: TRBV18
size: .
CDR3: CASSPPDRGYSYEQYF
DNA: TGTGCCAGCTCACCGCCCGACAGGGGTTATTCCTACGAGCAGTACTTC

J: TRBJ1-2
D: TRBD1
V: TRBV7-9
size: .
CDR3: CASSPRQGDGYTF
DNA: TGTGCCAGCAGCCCGAGGCAGGGGGACGGCTACACCTTC

J: TRBJ1-1
D: .
V: TRBV27
size: .
CDR3: CASNPGTYDTEAFF
DNA: TGTGCCAGCAACCCCGGGACATACGACACTGAAGCTTTCTTT

J: TRBJ2-3
D: TRBD2
V: TRBV5-1
size: .
CDR3: CASSLALGLAGSGTDTQYF
DNA: TGCGCCAGCAGCTTGGCCCTGGGACTAGCGGGTTCTGGCACAGATACGCAGTATTTT

J: TRBJ1-2
D: .
V: TRBV19
size: .
CDR3: CASSIDRYGYTF
DNA: TGTGCCAGTAGTATCGACAGGTATGGCTACACCTTC

J: TRBJ2-2
D: TRBD1
V: TRBV3-1/TRBV3-2
size: .
CDR3: CASSQKKGQLRNTGELFF
DNA: TGTGCCAGCAGCCAAAAAAAGGGACAGTTGCGGAACACCGGGGAGCTGTTTTTT

J: TRBJ2-5
D: TRBD1
V: TRBV27
size: .
CDR3: CASSLSRTGRRETQYF
DNA: TGTGCCAGCAGTTTATCCCGGACAGGTCGTCGAGAGACCCAGTACTTC

J: TRBJ1-1
D: TRBD1
V: TRBV2
size: .
CDR3: CASSESVGQGARAFF
DNA: TGTGCCAGCAGTGAATCAGTCGGACAGGGGGCGCGAGCTTTCTTT

J: TRBJ2-1
D: TRBD2
V: TRBV10-3
size: .
CDR3: CAISESGSGDRGEQFF
DNA: TGTGCCATCAGTGAGTCGGGGAGCGGGGATCGGGGTGAGCAGTTCTTC

J: TRBJ2-5
D: TRBD1
V: TRBV9
size: once
CDR3: CASSVVPGGLETQYF
DNA: TGTGCCAGCAGCGTAGTTCCAGGGGGCTTAGAGACCCAGTACTTC

J: TRBJ1-3
D: TRBD1
V: TRBV7-9
size: few
CDR3: CASSPFDRGYNTIYF
DNA: TGTGCCAGCAGCCCCTTCGACAGGGGTTATAACACCATATATTTT

J: TRBJ2-3
D: TRBD1
V: TRBV7-7
size: .
CDR3: CASSLWGQGTDTQYF
DNA: TGTGCCAGCAGCTTATGGGGACAGGGCACAGATACGCAGTATTTT

J: TRBJ1-1
D: .
V: TRBV3-1/TRBV3-2
size: .
CDR3: CASSPRRGDTEAFF
DNA: TGTGCCAGCAGCCCTCGGAGAGGAGACACTGAAGCTTTCTTT

J: TRBJ1-1
D: .
V: TRBV12-3/TRBV12-4
size: .
CDR3: CASRSQAFEAFF
DNA: TGTGCCAGCAGGTCCCAGGCATTTGAAGCTTTCTTT

J: TRBJ1-3
D: .
V: TRBV4-3
size: .
CDR3: CASSQEGRNTIYF
DNA: TGCGCCAGCAGCCAAGAGGGGAGGAACACCATATATTTT

J: TRBJ2-3
D: TRBD2
V: TRBV29-1
size: .
CDR3: CSVTGLAGATDTQYF
DNA: TGCAGCGTGACCGGGCTAGCGGGGGCCACAGATACGCAGTATTTT

J: TRBJ2-1
D: TRBD2
V: TRBV3-1/TRBV3-2
size: once
CDR3: CASSQGYGGGPLNEQFF
DNA: TGTGCCAGCAGCCAAGGATACGGCGGGGGGCCCCTCAATGAGCAGTTCTTC

J: TRBJ1-2
D: .
V: TRBV2
size: .
CDR3: CASVRGGNYGYTF
DNA: TGTGCCAGCGTCCGTGGCGGAAACTATGGCTACACCTTC

J: TRBJ2-7
D: TRBD2
V: TRBV10-3
size: once
CDR3: CAILREDGGYEQYF
DNA: TGTGCCATCCTGCGGGAGGACGGTGGCTACGAGCAGTACTTC

J: TRBJ1-2
D: .
V: TRBV4-1
size: once
CDR3: CASSQASVAVNYGYTF
DNA: TGCGCCAGCAGCCAAGCCTCAGTGGCGGTTAACTATGGCTACACCTTC

J: TRBJ1-2
D: .
V: TRBV11-2
size: .
CDR3: CASSSGVWGYTF
DNA: TGTGCCAGCAGCTCGGGGGTGTGGGGCTACACCTTC

J: TRBJ1-1
D: TRBD1
V: TRBV10-3
size: .
CDR3: CAISEPNRGRTEAFF
DNA: TGTGCCATCAGTGAGCCCAACAGGGGGCGGACTGAAGCTTTCTTT

J: TRBJ2-2
D: TRBD2
V: TRBV29-1
size: .
CDR3: CSVRDRTSGGPFTGELFF
DNA: TGCAGCGTTCGAGATCGGACTAGCGGGGGGCCCTTCACCGGGGAGCTGTTTTTT

J: TRBJ2-1
D: TRBD1
V: TRBV13
size: .
CDR3: CASRGQGRPYNEQFF
DNA: TGTGCCAGCAGGGGACAGGGCCGGCCCTACAATGAGCAGTTCTTC

J: TRBJ1-4
D: .
V: TRBV6-5
size: .
CDR3: CASSYRGEDEKLFF
DNA: TGTGCCAGCAGTTATCGGGGGGAGGATGAAAAACTGTTTTTT

J: TRBJ1-1
D: TRBD1
V: TRBV10-3
size: .
CDR3: CAISKGTEGNTEAFF
DNA: TGTGCCATCAGTAAAGGGACAGAGGGGAACACTGAAGCTTTCTTT

J: TRBJ1-5
D: .
V: TRBV23-1
size: .
CDR3: CASSQLPRTHNQPQHF
DNA: TGCGCCAGCAGTCAATTACCCCGGACTCATAATCAGCCCCAGCATTTT

J: TRBJ1-1
D: TRBD1
V: TRBV10-2
size: .
CDR3: CASSEIVGTGALLSEAFF
DNA: TGCGCCAGCAGTGAGATCGTCGGGACAGGGGCCCTGTTGAGTGAAGCTTTCTTT

J: TRBJ2-6
D: .
V: TRBV6-5
size: .
CDR3: CASSRTLRANVLTF
DNA: TGTGCCAGCAGTCGGACATTACGGGCCAACGTCCTGACTTTC

J: TRBJ1-1
D: .
V: TRBV5-1
size: medium-sized
CDR3: CASSLDGREDTEAFF
DNA: TGCGCCAGCAGCTTGGATGGGCGGGAGGACACTGAAGCTTTCTTT

J: TRBJ1-2
D: .
V: TRBV28
size: .
CDR3: CASSWGWEELYGYTF
DNA: TGTGCCAGCAGTTGGGGGTGGGAGGAACTTTATGGCTACACCTTC